This TCR beta chain was recovered during a study of shared clonotypes between healthy human individuals. Naive CD8 cells lacked CD45RO, underwent positive selection for CCR7 and left out terminally differentiated effector memory CD45RA+ cells. As regards this clone: Its cognate antigen is unknown. Additional DNA sequences in this sample encode the identical CDR3.

Profiling relied on immunoSEQ multiplex PCR, and the TCRdb table lists in-frame clones only, not all of them. The sample shows over 2 million clones, roughly 95% of them seen only once. Regarding the study as a whole: Lower generation probabilities were found for non-shared clonotypes than for those shared by all four donors. Sharing of clonotypes among donors was expected to vary with sequencing depth. In several donors, around 5% of naive CD4 clonotypes appeared in common.

This clonotype was sampled from a man aged 18 to 30 in good health. Sequenced material: naive CD8+ T cells sorted from blood.

CDR3 nucleotides: TGTGCCAGCAGTTTGAGGGGGGAGATCTACGAGCAGTACTTC. This codes for CASSLRGEIYEQYF. This chain connects TRBV27 to TRBJ2-7; D is possibly TRBD1 or TRBD2 (6 bases each). V lost 3 bases, J lost 3 bases, and 12 bases lay in between. CDR1 and CDR2 from the germline V gene are MNHEY and SMNVEV (reference sequence). This CDR3 is built from 14 residues.